This T cell receptor beta chain was documented in a study of tumor and adjacent non-tumor tissue in lung cancer. Background on the study: Histology: under 15 adenocarcinoma, a couple of squamous cell carcinoma, 1 small cell lung cancer. Stage I to III disease affected some 11 men and about five women aged roughly 31 to 85. Broader study findings: Significantly higher TCR diversity was found in tumor than normal lung.

With respect to this clonotype: The antigen is unknown. A much bigger clone sits one base away, suggesting this may be a read error.

TCRbeta libraries were built with three rounds of nested PCR, modified from ARM-PCR. TCRdb processed the multiplex PCR reads anew with MiXCR; each CDR3 protein has one entry. The table lists 60,000 to 90,000 distinct CDR3 sequences, under 70% of them singletons. The template was RNA from unsorted bulk tissue. More than 3 cm separated this lung sample from the edge of the tumor. Source material: distant non-tumor lung tissue. This TCR was recovered from a woman aged 45-60 years with non-small cell lung cancer.

The CDR3 DNA reads TGTGTCAGCAGTTACTCGACTGTAGTCGCAGATACGCAGTATTTT. As protein: CVSSYSTVVADTQYF. J is TRBJ2-3 and V is TRBV6-2 or TRBV6-3; D is unclear. This CDR3 comprises 15 residues. Germline V gives CDR1 MNHEY, CDR2 SVGEGT.